The sequence of this T cell receptor (beta chain) was determined in a study of lymphopenia after photon versus proton radiotherapy. For this clone: Its antigen is as yet unknown.

Findings and caveats of the study: A bigger post-nadir fall in TCR diversity correlated inversely with survival time in deceased patients. Better survival with proton therapy was suggested as possible, not demonstrated. Photon-treated patients lost naive T cells and TCR diversity; proton-treated stayed stable. After the lymphocyte nadir, photon-treated repertoires showed oligoclonal expansion, especially of CD8+ Temra cells.

Germline V gene data show CDR1 as SNHLY and CDR2 as FYNNEI. This CDR3 spans 14 amino acids. The V and J ends lost 3 bases and 5 bases, in that order; junction bases with no gene match: 3. Here immunoSEQ multiplex PCR was the method, and the copy in TCRdb shows in-frame clones only, minus some. The sample shows tens of thousands of clones, more than 75% of them seen only once. The receptor was isolated from a man aged 40-49 years with gastric cancer. The sequencing here drew on peripheral blood, taken from a patient treated with photon-based radiotherapy. The chain carries TRBV2 and TRBJ2-7, with 11 bases matching TRBD2. CDR3 coding DNA: TGTGCCAGCAGTGATAGACTAGCGGGGAACGAGCAGTACTTC. It is translated as CASSDRLAGNEQYF.